Included here is one T cell receptor beta chain sequence, with context. A far larger clone is one base from this, pointing to a likely read error. Primers targeting TRAV and TRBV primed first-strand cDNA, covering alpha and beta chains. The authors ran about 21 PCR cycles to amplify TCRs with a constant-region primer and V-primer adapter. One entry per CDR3 protein, called by TCRdb with MiXCR from the reads. The sample contains around 58,000 distinct CDR3 sequences, less than 30% of which appear only once. The sample belongs to a study of low-dose radiotherapy and immunotherapy resistance in tumors. As to time point: after trial treatment. Treatment: LDRT plus nivolumab, ipilimumab, low-dose cyclophosphamide and aspirin (RACIN trial). This TCR came from a male donor with prostate cancer. This specimen was PBMCs, taken after low-dose radiotherapy plus immunotherapy.

CDR3 sequence (DNA): TGTGCCAGCAGTGACGGGGCGGCTAATGAAAAACTGTTTTTT. Translated: CASSDGAANEKLFF. The V and J genes are TRBV6-2 or TRBV6-3 and TRBJ1-4, with D possibly being TRBD1 (5 bases). V lost 5 bases and J 3 bases, leaving 10 bases between the germline ends. The germline V gene has CDR1 MNHEY and CDR2 SVGEGT. The CDR3 has 14 residues.